This TCR beta chain was sequenced during a study of blood T cell repertoires in COVID-19 (dated by TCRdb to about 2020). Regarding the study in general: Collaborator samples came from the United States, Italy and Spain and covered acute and convalescent phases of COVID-19. The prospective study material was composed of cDNA or gDNA derived from T cells, B-cell-depleted T cells, or PBMCs. Deeply sampled blood TCRbeta repertoires from subjects exposed to, actively infected with, or recovered from COVID-19 were included in the dataset. The repertoires were released in a freely available public database meant as a resource for research on the immune response to SARS-CoV-2. The samples were drawn from two sources: the first 160 participants of the ongoing ImmuneRACE study, and over 1,000 subjects contributed by 6 global collaborators. The sample metadata nearly always contained a de-identified subject ID, COVID-19 status, age in years and sex. Where available, HLA class I and class II types were taken from metadata supplied by the sample provider and were not determined by assay-based typing. On the study overall, not on this receptor specifically: The amount of clinical and demographic metadata varied by source and participant and was provided uncurated.

Its CDR3 holds 15 amino acids, cysteine through phenylalanine. The read is trimmed to its CDR3 DNA, 45 bases read in frame from base 1. Trimming leaves V shorter by 7 bases and J shorter by 2 bases, with the junction holding 9 bases beyond the gene matches. In the germline V gene (reference sequence), CDR1 corresponds to WNHNN and CDR2 to SYGVQD. In the prospective study, participants were roughly 18 to 100 years old, resided in 25 or so geographic areas of the United States, and were enrolled through a virtual design. In the prospective study, participants were assigned to cohorts based on the clinical history participants reported in a screening survey and a study questionnaire. For ImmuneRACE Cohort 3, a participant was defined as recovered based on two consecutive negative NP/OP PCR tests, clearance by a healthcare professional, or resolution of symptoms. In the prospective study, mobile phlebotomists collected whole blood, serum and a nasopharyngeal or oropharyngeal swab from each participant. Over a roughly 2-month period, participants in the prospective study had the option of providing additional blood draws and questionnaires. Before DNA extraction, prospective study blood samples were shipped either frozen or at room temperature.

To note about this clone: Its recognized antigen is unknown. Base qualities are not provided; no much larger clone lies one nucleotide away.

TCRbeta CDR3 regions were amplified from genomic DNA using the immunoSEQ Assay, a bias-controlled multiplex PCR. In the paper's pipeline: The number of nucleated cells in each sample was estimated from the amplification of reference gene primers within the assay. To quantify the absolute abundance of each unique TCRbeta CDR3 rearrangement, sequence reads were collapsed and filtered. For each sample, productive Simpson clonality was calculated as the square root of Simpson's diversity index across productive rearrangements. TCRdb took this table from immuneACCESS and kept in-frame rearrangements with V and J called. Such tables lack part of the clones; where checked against another copy, unresolved V genes explain under half of the gap, and the rest is unexplained. For V, J and clone size, that table is used; D and trimming come from the DNA. This sample is represented by 250,000 to 400,000 clones; 90% of them were singletons. The top ten hold 2% to 3% of the sample.

The sample taken for sequencing was PBMCs or T cells enriched from blood (not recorded which). The chain employs TRBV10-1 and TRBJ2-7; the junction holds 9 bases that match TRBD2. The origin of this receptor is a man aged 55 to 70 who had recovered from COVID-19. The DNA is TGCGCCAGCACTTCGCGGGAGGGCCTTCCCTACGAGCAGTACTTC. This codes for CASTSREGLPYEQYF.